This TCR beta chain is drawn from a study of blood T cell repertoires in COVID-19. At the level of the study: T cells, B-cell-depleted T cells, or PBMCs provided the cDNA or gDNA that served as material.

Between the trimmed V and J ends, which lost 3 bases and 6 bases, there was a span of 6 bases. Germline V CDR1 and CDR2: SEHNR, FQNEAQ (reference sequence). CDR3 length equals 12 residues. Using immunoSEQ multiplex PCR, the repertoire was profiled, and TCRdb retains in-frame clones only, with some absent. Here the sample spans around 220,000 clones, roughly 80% being singletons. This rearrangement joins TRBV7-9 to TRBJ1-3, with D unresolved. The sequencing input was peripheral blood. This receptor was obtained from a woman of 80 years or more with active or convalescent COVID-19. Here the CDR3 reads CASSLGLNTIYF. DNA of the CDR3: TGTGCCAGCAGCTTGGGCCTAAACACCATATATTTT.